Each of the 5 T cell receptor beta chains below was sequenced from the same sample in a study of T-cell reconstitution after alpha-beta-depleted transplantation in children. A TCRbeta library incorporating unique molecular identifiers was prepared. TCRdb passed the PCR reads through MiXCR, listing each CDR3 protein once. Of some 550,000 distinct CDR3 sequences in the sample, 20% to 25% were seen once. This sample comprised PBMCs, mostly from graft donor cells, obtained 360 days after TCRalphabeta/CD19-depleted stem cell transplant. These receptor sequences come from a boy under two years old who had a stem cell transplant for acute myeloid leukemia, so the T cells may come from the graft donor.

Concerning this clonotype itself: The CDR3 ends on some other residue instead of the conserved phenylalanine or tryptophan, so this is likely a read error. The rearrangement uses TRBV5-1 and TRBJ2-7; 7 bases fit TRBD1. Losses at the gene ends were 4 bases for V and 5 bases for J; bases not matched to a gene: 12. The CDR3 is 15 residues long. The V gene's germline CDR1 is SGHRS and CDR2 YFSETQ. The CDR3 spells CASSARGQPSNEQYS. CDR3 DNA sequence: TGCGCCAGCAGCGCTAGGGGACAGCCGTCGAACGAGCAGTACTCC.

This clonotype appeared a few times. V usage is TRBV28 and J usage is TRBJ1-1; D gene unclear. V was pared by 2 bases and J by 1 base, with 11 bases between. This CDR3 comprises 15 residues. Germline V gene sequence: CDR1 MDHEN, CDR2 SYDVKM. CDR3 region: CASSLRALSNTEAFF. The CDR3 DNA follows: TGTGCCAGCAGTTTAAGGGCGCTGTCGAACACTGAAGCTTTCTTT.

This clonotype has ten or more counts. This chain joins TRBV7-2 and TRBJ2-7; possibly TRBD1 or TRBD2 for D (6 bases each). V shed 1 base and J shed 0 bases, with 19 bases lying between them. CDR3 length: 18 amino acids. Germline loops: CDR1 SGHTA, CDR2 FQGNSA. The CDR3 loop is CASSLGRQAGSFSYEQYF. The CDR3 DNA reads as TGTGCCAGCAGCTTAGGGCGACAGGCGGGGTCCTTCTCCTACGAGCAGTACTTC.

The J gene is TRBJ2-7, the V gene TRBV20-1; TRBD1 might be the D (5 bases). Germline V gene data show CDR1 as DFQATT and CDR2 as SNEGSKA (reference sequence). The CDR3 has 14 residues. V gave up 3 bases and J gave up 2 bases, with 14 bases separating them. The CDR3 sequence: CSASPGAVPYEQYF. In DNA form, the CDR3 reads TGCAGTGCTAGTCCTGGGGCGGTACCCTACGAGCAGTACTTC.

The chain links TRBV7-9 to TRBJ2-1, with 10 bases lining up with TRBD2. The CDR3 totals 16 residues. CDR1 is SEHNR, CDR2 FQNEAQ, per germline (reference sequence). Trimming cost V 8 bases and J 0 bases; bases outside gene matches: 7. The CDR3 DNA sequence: TGTGCCAGCCCGGGGGCTAGCGGGGGCTCCTACAATGAGCAGTTCTTC. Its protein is CASPGASGGSYNEQFF. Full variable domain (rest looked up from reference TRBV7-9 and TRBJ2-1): DTGVSQNPRHKITKRGQNVTFRCDPISEHNRLYWYRQTLGQGPEFLTYFQNEAQLEKSRLLSDRFSAERPKGSFSTLEIQRTEQGDSAMYLCASPGASGGSYNEQFFGPGTRLTVL.